What follows describes a single T cell receptor beta chain. Its antigen is undetermined. This CDR3 contains 14 residues. The germline V gene encodes CDR1 MGHDK and CDR2 SYGVNS. The V gene lost 1 base and the J gene lost 4 bases, with 10 bases spanning the gap. The authors sequenced patients whose flow cytometry had shown CD8+CD57+ cell expansion. These data are taken from a study of CD8+CD57+ T cells in acquired aplastic anemia. About the study: Sorted CD4+ and CD8+ cell DNA averaged 3.2 ug.

Study results and caveats: Roughly 30 CD8+ CDR3 sequences occurred in both the patients and the controls.

TCR beta VDJ combinations and CDR3 sequences were profiled from genomic DNA. TCRdb analysed the reads with MiXCR anew, one entry per CDR3 protein. The data hold roughly 170,000 distinct CDR3 sequences, with 45% to 60% observed a single time. The sequenced material came from sorted CD4+, CD8+, or CD8+CD57+ T cells (not recorded which) from PBMCs. The chain carries TRBV25-1 and TRBJ1-1, with D unresolved. The receptor comes from a human donor with aplastic anemia. The CDR3 reads CASSEWDKTTEAFF. CDR3 coding DNA: TGTGCCAGCAGTGAATGGGATAAGACCACTGAAGCTTTCTTT.